The following is a T cell receptor beta chain sequence with its context. The sample belongs to a study of blood T cell repertoires in COVID-19. TCRdb's copy holds only in-frame clones and misses some; the assay was immunoSEQ multiplex PCR. The table lists tens of thousands of clones, 87% of them singletons. Germline CDR1 and CDR2: KGHDR and SFDVKD. This CDR3 has 12 residues. The V segment lost 4 bases and the J segment 5 bases; nucleotides outside the gene matches: 0. J is TRBJ1-2 and V is TRBV24-1, with 7 bases fitting TRBD1. Source material: peripheral blood. The receptor's source is a woman aged 55-75 years with COVID-19, enrolled during active disease. The CDR3 is CATSETGYGYTF. DNA for the CDR3: TGTGCCACCAGTGAGACAGGGTATGGCTACACCTTC.